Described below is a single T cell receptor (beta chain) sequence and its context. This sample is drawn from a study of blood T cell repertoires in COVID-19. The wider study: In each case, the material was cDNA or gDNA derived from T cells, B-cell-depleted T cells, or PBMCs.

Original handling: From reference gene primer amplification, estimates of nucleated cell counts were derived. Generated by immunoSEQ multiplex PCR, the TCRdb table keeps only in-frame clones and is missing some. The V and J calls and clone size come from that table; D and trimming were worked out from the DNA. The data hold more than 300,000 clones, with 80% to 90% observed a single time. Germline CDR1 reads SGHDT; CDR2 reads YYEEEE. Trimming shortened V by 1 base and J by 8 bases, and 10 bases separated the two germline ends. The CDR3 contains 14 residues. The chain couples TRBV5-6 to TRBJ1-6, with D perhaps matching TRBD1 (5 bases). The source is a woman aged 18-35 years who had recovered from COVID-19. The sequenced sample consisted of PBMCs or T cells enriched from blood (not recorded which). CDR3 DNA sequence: TGTGCCAGCAGCTTGTTTTCGGGGGATTCACCCCTCCACTTT. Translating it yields CASSLFSGDSPLHF.